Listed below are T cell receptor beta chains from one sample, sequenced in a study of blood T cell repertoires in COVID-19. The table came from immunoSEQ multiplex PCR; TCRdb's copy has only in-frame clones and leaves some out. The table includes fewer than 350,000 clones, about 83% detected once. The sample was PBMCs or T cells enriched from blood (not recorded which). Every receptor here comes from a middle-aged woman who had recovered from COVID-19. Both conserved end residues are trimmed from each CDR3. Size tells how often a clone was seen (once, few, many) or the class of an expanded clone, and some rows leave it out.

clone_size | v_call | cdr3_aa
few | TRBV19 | ASSIFARVEQPQH
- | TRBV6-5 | ASSYSRGRDSPLH
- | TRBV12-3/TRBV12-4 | ASSLGSDPLD
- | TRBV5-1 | ASSLGGTSGRLAEQF
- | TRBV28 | ASSLSGKAYEQY
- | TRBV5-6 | ASSPTGSVGTGELF
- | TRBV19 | ASSQGWYTEAF
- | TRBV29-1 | SVSGRDYNEQF
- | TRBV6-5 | ASSYSLTAGEAF
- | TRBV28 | ASTSHTSGSINEQY
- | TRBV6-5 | ASSTGLDYGYT
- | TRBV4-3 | ASSQEWASSSGELF
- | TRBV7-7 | ASSLGTLTSQETQY
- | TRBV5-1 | ASSLEAPGNSLH
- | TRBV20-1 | SASDRGLHNEQF
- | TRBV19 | ASRGSQGTEAF
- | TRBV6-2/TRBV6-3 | ASSPLRGGFSSTDTQY
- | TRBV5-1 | ASSSLQGGSGGYT
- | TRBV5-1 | ASSLRTSGVYNEQF
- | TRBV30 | AWRPQGYGYT
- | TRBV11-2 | ASSSLSGRAYNEQF
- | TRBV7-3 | ASSQGSQTGTVF
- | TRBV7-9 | ASRRVETEAF
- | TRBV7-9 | ASSLGEVGGPRNEQF
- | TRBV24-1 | ATSDSTRENTEAF
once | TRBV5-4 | ASSFGQGGAETQY
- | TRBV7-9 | ASSFQGQGWNEQF
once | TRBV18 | ASSPPTGGVYEQY
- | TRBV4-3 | ASSQGLPFYNEQF
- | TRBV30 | AWSPRQTYGYT
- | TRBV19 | ASSTQLAGVGDTQY
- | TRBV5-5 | ASSLEPSGNNEQF
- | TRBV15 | ATSRDMSTEQF
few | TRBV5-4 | ASTSAATNTGELF
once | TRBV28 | ASSLAGARYEQY
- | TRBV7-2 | ASSASQGGEKLF
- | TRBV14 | ASSHRGLAGPYNEQF
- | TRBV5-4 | ASSSALQMTGHGYT
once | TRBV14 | ASSPGYYGYT
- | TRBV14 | ASSQGLRTGPYEQY
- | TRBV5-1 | ASSGTSGHKNIQY
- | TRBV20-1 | SATGVGYT
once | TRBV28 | ASSSPGGGDTEAF
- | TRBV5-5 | ASSLAGDASYEQY
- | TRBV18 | ASSPRTSGSDQTQY
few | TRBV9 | ASSTQGNEQF
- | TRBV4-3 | ASSQEGLAENIQY
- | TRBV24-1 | ATSGTGQGAYEQY
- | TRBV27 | ASSLSGSFTGELF
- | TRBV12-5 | ASGLATGAYNEQF
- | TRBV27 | ASSLYGTGDYEQY
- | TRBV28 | ATSTGGGNQPQH
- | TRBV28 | ASSVRLGGIETQY
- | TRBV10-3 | AISAAGGSSYEQY
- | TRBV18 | ASSPQLRGTRSNQPQH
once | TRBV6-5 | ASRDRFSGELF
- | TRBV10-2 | ASRGGGKDPGELF
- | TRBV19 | ASSIPTSGSYNEQF